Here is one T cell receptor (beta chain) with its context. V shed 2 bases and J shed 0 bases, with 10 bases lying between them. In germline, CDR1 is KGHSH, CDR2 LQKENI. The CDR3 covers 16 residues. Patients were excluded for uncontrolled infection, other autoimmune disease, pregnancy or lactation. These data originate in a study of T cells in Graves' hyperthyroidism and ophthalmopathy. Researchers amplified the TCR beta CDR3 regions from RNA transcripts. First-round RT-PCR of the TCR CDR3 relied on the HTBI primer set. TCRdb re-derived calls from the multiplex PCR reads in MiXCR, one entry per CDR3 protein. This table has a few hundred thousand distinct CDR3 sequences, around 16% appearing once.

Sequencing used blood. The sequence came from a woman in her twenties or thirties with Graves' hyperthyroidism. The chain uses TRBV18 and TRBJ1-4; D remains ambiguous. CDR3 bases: TGTGCCAGCTCACCAAACAGAGCTGCAACTAATGAAAAACTGTTTTTT. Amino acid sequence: CASSPNRAATNEKLFF.